The rows below give T cell receptor beta chains drawn from one sample of a study of T cell changes during pregnancy in multiple sclerosis. Profiled with immunoSEQ multiplex PCR; TCRdb holds only in-frame clones, not every one. The sample holds about 97,000 clones, approximately 92% seen once. The sequencing used peripheral blood, collected in the second trimester of pregnancy. These receptors were taken from a female donor with multiple sclerosis, enrolled in a pregnancy study. CDR3s include the opening cysteine and the closing phenylalanine or tryptophan. D genes are given only for firm matches. Some rows have no size entry. The others give once, few or many, or a class for an expanded clone.

clone_size: once; j_call: TRBJ2-3; v_call: TRBV7-9; d_call: TRBD2; cdr3_aa: CASSSGGSSDTQYF; cdr3_nt: TGTGCCAGCAGCTCGGGCGGGAGTTCAGATACGCAGTATTTT
clone_size: -; j_call: TRBJ1-5; v_call: TRBV6-1; d_call: -; cdr3_aa: CASSGQGFSNQPQHF; cdr3_nt: TGTGCCAGCAGTGGCCAGGGATTTAGCAATCAGCCCCAGCATTTT
clone_size: -; j_call: TRBJ1-2; v_call: TRBV4-2; d_call: -; cdr3_aa: CASSYLGGYTF; cdr3_nt: TGTGCCAGCAGCTATCTCGGGGGCTACACCTTC
clone_size: -; j_call: TRBJ1-1; v_call: TRBV5-1; d_call: -; cdr3_aa: CASSLAGSSTEAFF; cdr3_nt: TGCGCCAGCAGCTTGGCAGGGTCGAGCACTGAAGCTTTCTTT
clone_size: -; j_call: TRBJ2-2; v_call: TRBV7-3; d_call: -; cdr3_aa: CASSPYTGELFF; cdr3_nt: TGTGCCAGCAGCCCATACACCGGGGAGCTGTTTTTT
clone_size: -; j_call: TRBJ2-3; v_call: TRBV5-6; d_call: TRBD2; cdr3_aa: CASSAGLAPDTQYF; cdr3_nt: TGTGCCAGCAGCGCGGGACTAGCCCCAGATACGCAGTATTTT
clone_size: -; j_call: TRBJ1-1; v_call: TRBV10-3; d_call: -; cdr3_aa: CAISARPRGGDTEAFF; cdr3_nt: TGTGCCATCAGTGCTAGGCCACGGGGGGGGGACACTGAAGCTTTCTTT
clone_size: -; j_call: TRBJ2-1; v_call: TRBV7-8; d_call: -; cdr3_aa: CASRGSGYGSYNEQFF; cdr3_nt: TGTGCCAGCAGAGGGAGCGGGTACGGCTCCTACAATGAGCAGTTCTTC
clone_size: -; j_call: TRBJ2-3; v_call: TRBV6-6; d_call: TRBD2; cdr3_aa: CASSSSGSGRDTQYF; cdr3_nt: TGTGCCAGCAGCTCTAGCGGGAGCGGGCGAGATACGCAGTATTTT
clone_size: -; j_call: TRBJ2-7; v_call: TRBV28; d_call: -; cdr3_aa: CASSFQGRSYEQYF; cdr3_nt: TGTGCCAGCAGTTTTCAGGGGCGATCCTACGAGCAGTACTTC
clone_size: -; j_call: TRBJ2-7; v_call: TRBV7-3; d_call: TRBD1; cdr3_aa: CASSETGNSYEQYF; cdr3_nt: TGTGCCAGCAGCGAGACAGGGAACTCCTACGAGCAGTACTTC
clone_size: -; j_call: TRBJ2-7; v_call: TRBV4-1; d_call: TRBD1; cdr3_aa: CASSQRLDRGEQYF; cdr3_nt: TGCGCCAGCAGCCAAAGACTGGACAGGGGCGAGCAGTACTTC
clone_size: -; j_call: TRBJ2-7; v_call: TRBV11-2; d_call: -; cdr3_aa: CASSFVAAAYEQYF; cdr3_nt: TGTGCCAGCAGCTTTGTGGCCGCGGCATACGAGCAGTACTTC
clone_size: -; j_call: TRBJ2-1; v_call: TRBV19; d_call: TRBD2; cdr3_aa: CASSFGLAGGNEQFF; cdr3_nt: TGTGCCAGTAGTTTCGGACTAGCGGGAGGTAATGAGCAGTTCTTC
clone_size: -; j_call: TRBJ1-2; v_call: TRBV28; d_call: TRBD1; cdr3_aa: CASSLGTGFNYGYTF; cdr3_nt: TGTGCCAGCAGTTTAGGGACAGGGTTTAACTATGGCTACACCTTC
clone_size: -; j_call: TRBJ2-7; v_call: TRBV6-5; d_call: -; cdr3_aa: CASSPRGGRIEKYF; cdr3_nt: TGTGCCAGCAGTCCGCGGGGAGGTAGGATCGAAAAGTACTTC
clone_size: -; j_call: TRBJ2-7; v_call: TRBV20-1; d_call: -; cdr3_aa: CSARDHRTQYF; cdr3_nt: TGCAGTGCTAGAGATCACAGGACGCAGTACTTC
clone_size: -; j_call: TRBJ1-2; v_call: TRBV4-1; d_call: -; cdr3_aa: CASSQGSFGYGYTF; cdr3_nt: TGCGCCAGCAGCCAAGGGAGCTTCGGCTATGGCTACACCTTC
clone_size: few; j_call: TRBJ1-1; v_call: TRBV30; d_call: -; cdr3_aa: CACGQVNTEAFF; cdr3_nt: TGTGCCTGTGGTCAGGTGAACACTGAAGCTTTCTTT
clone_size: -; j_call: TRBJ1-5; v_call: TRBV19; d_call: TRBD1; cdr3_aa: CASSTLDRGPQPQHF; cdr3_nt: TGTGCCAGTAGTACCCTGGACAGGGGGCCTCAGCCCCAGCATTTT
clone_size: -; j_call: TRBJ2-3; v_call: TRBV28; d_call: TRBD2; cdr3_aa: CASSLYLAGARPDTQYF; cdr3_nt: TGTGCCAGCAGTTTATACCTAGCGGGAGCGAGACCAGATACGCAGTATTTT
clone_size: -; j_call: TRBJ2-3; v_call: TRBV7-2; d_call: TRBD2; cdr3_aa: CASSSTSGQIADTQYF; cdr3_nt: TGTGCCAGCAGCTCTACTAGCGGACAAATCGCAGATACGCAGTATTTT
clone_size: -; j_call: TRBJ1-1; v_call: TRBV6-5; d_call: TRBD1; cdr3_aa: CATRTNRGYTEAFF; cdr3_nt: TGTGCCACCAGGACTAACAGGGGGTACACTGAAGCTTTCTTT
clone_size: -; j_call: TRBJ1-5; v_call: TRBV7-2; d_call: -; cdr3_aa: CASSLVSGPNQPQHF; cdr3_nt: TGTGCCAGCAGCTTAGTTTCAGGGCCCAATCAGCCCCAGCATTTT
clone_size: -; j_call: TRBJ1-2; v_call: TRBV5-6; d_call: TRBD1; cdr3_aa: CASSTGTVGYTF; cdr3_nt: TGTGCCAGCAGCACAGGGACAGTTGGCTACACCTTC
clone_size: -; j_call: TRBJ2-7; v_call: TRBV6-1; d_call: -; cdr3_aa: CASSENMGGQQYEQYF; cdr3_nt: TGTGCCAGCAGTGAAAATATGGGGGGGCAGCAGTACGAGCAGTACTTC
clone_size: few; j_call: TRBJ1-2; v_call: TRBV28; d_call: -; cdr3_aa: CASSSPRGGAYGYTF; cdr3_nt: TGTGCCAGCAGTTCCCCTCGGGGGGGCGCTTATGGCTACACCTTC
clone_size: -; j_call: TRBJ2-1; v_call: TRBV2; d_call: TRBD2; cdr3_aa: CASSPELLAGDEQFF; cdr3_nt: TGTGCCAGCAGTCCTGAGCTCCTAGCGGGAGATGAGCAGTTCTTC